Listed here are 22 T cell receptor beta chains from one sample, sequenced in a study of low-dose radiotherapy and immunotherapy resistance in tumors. Gene-specific TRAV and TRBV primers were used for first-strand cDNA, covering alpha and beta chains. PCR amplification of the TCRs was performed with Phusion for 20 to 25 PCR cycles, and it relied on a constant-region primer together with a V-primer adapter. TCRdb fed the reads into MiXCR, producing one record per CDR3 protein. This sample has about 7,100 distinct CDR3 sequences; under 70% occur once, and the top ten carry 9.5% to 15%. The receptors come from a human donor with advanced metastatic prostate, ovarian, gallbladder or colorectal cancer (not recorded which). This table probably holds off-target reads from a library built for another chain.

The chain uses TRBV26 and TRBJ2-7; the table's D call, TRBD2, has no DNA check behind it. TRBV26 is deemed a pseudogene. This CDR3 contains 14 residues. The CDR3 region has the DNA TGTGCCAGCAGGGGACTAGCGGGAGTCGACGAGCAGTACTTC. It codes for CASRGLAGVDEQYF.

Comment on this clonotype: Relative to the germline gene, one junction end is altered; a read error may explain this. The gene calls are TRBV7-7 and TRBJ2-7, with TRBD1 matching over 10 bases. Germline CDR1 is SSHAT and CDR2 is FNYEAQ (reference sequence). The CDR3 totals 15 residues. CDR3 in amino acids: CASSDGTGVGYEQYF. DNA for the CDR3: TGTGCTAGCAGCGACGGGACAGGGGTTGGCTACGAGCAGTACTTC.

The chain has TRBV10-2 and TRBJ2-7, with 8 bases fitting TRBD1. Germline V gene sequence: CDR1 WSHSY, CDR2 SAAADI. With V trimmed by 6 bases and J by 4 bases, 5 bases remained unmatched. The CDR3 runs 13 residues. Here the CDR3 DNA reads TGCGCCAGCAGGGGGGACAGGAGATACGAGCAGTACTTC. Protein sequence: CASRGDRRYEQYF.

This clonotype occurred once. This chain uses TRBV2 with TRBJ2-7; D is perhaps TRBD2 (6 bases). CDR3 length: 13 amino acids. V lost 5 bases to trimming and J lost 4 bases, with 12 bases between them. CDR1 SNHLY and CDR2 FYNNEI come from the germline V gene. Here the CDR3 DNA reads TGTGCCAGCAGTCCCGGGGGTCGTTACGAGCAGTACTTC. Protein product: CASSPGGRYEQYF. The full variable domain, in which reference TRBV2 and TRBJ2-7 provide the parts outside the CDR3, is EPEVTQTPSHQVTQMGQEVILRCVPISNHLYFYWYRQILGQKVEFLVSFYNNEISEKSEIFDDQFSVERPDGSNFTLKIRSTKLEDSAMYFCASSPGGRYEQYFGPGTRLTVT.

The chain couples TRBV12-3 or TRBV12-4 to TRBJ1-1; maybe TRBD1 (5 bases). The CDR3 loop spans 14 amino acids. V lost 6 bases and J 5 bases, leaving 16 bases between the germline ends. The CDR3 sequence is CASRPLGGETEAFF. CDR3 DNA: TGTGCCAGCAGACCTCTGGGGGGAGAGACTGAAGCTTTCTTT.

This clonotype turned up a few times. The chain employs TRBV28 and TRBJ2-5, with a possible D match to TRBD1 (5 bases). This CDR3 has 14 amino acids. V was cut by 3 bases and J by 3 bases, with 11 bases left in between. Germline assignment: CDR1 MDHEN and CDR2 SYDVKM. CDR3 DNA sequence: TGTGCCAGCAGTTTGGGGCGGAAAGAAGAGACCCAGTACTTC. Encoded protein: CASSLGRKEETQYF. The full variable domain, completed using reference TRBV28 and TRBJ2-5, is DVKVTQSSRYLVKRTGEKVFLECVQDMDHENMFWYRQDPGLGLRLIYFSYDVKMKEKGDIPEGYSVSREKKERFSLILESASTNQTSMYLCASSLGRKEETQYFGPGTRLLVL.

The rearrangement links TRBV28 to TRBJ2-7, with D hard to call. Trimming pared 3 bases from V and 7 bases from J, leaving 13 bases between. Germline V gives CDR1 MDHEN, CDR2 SYDVKM. The CDR3 totals 13 residues. The CDR3 coding sequence is TGTGCCAGCAGTTTCCCCCCCGCCGAGGAGCAGTACTTC. It is translated as CASSFPPAEEQYF.

The chain joins TRBV7-6 to TRBJ2-5; the match to TRBD2 covers 7 bases. Germline CDR1 is SGHVS and CDR2 is FNYEAQ. Trimming at V came to 1 base and at J to 4 bases, leaving 6 bases not matched to a gene. This CDR3 spans 15 amino acids. CDR3 protein: CASSLEAGDRETQYF. CDR3 bases: TGTGCCAGCAGCTTAGAGGCGGGGGATCGAGAGACCCAGTACTTC.

The chain couples TRBV7-3 to TRBJ2-5, with 12 nucleotides matching TRBD2. Losses at the gene ends were 5 bases for V and 5 bases for J; bases not matched to a gene: 6. The CDR3 length is 15 residues. Germline V gene data show CDR1 as SGHTA and CDR2 as FQGTGA. CDR3 loop: CASSMLAGGLETQYF. CDR3 nucleotides: TGTGCCAGCAGCATGCTAGCGGGGGGGCTCGAGACCCAGTACTTC.

This chain joins TRBV24-1 and TRBJ2-1, with 7 bases matching TRBD1. The trim removed 6 bases at V and 2 bases at J, leaving 6 bases unmatched. Germline V gene lookup returns CDR1 KGHDR and CDR2 SFDVKD. This CDR3 has 15 residues. CDR3: CATSTSGTAYNEQFF. CDR3 nucleotide sequence: TGTGCCACCAGTACCTCCGGGACAGCCTACAATGAGCAGTTCTTC.

CDR3 nucleotide sequence: TGTGCCAGCAGTTCCGGGATTAATGAGCAGTTCTTC. It encodes CASSSGINEQFF. The chain couples TRBV12-3 or TRBV12-4 to TRBJ2-1; possibly TRBD2 for D (5 bases). V dropped 4 bases and J dropped 7 bases, with 8 bases sitting between them. The CDR3 has 12 amino acids.

The chain links TRBV5-6 to TRBJ2-3, with 8 bases that match TRBD2. The CDR3 extends over 17 amino acids. Germline CDR1 reads SGHDT; CDR2 reads YYEEEE. V dropped 2 bases and J dropped 2; count of bases not matched to a gene: 10. The CDR3 region is CASSFGRSGGTTDTQYF. The CDR3 bases are TGTGCCAGCAGCTTCGGTAGAAGCGGGGGAACCACAGATACGCAGTATTTT.

The chain uses TRBV9 and TRBJ1-2; 7 bases agree with TRBD1. With V trimmed by 0 bases and J by 8 bases, 7 bases remained unmatched. The CDR3 is 14 residues long. CDR1 is SGDLS and CDR2 is YYNGEE in the germline V gene. CDR3 sequence: CASSVDLNRGGYTF. CDR3 DNA: TGTGCCAGCAGCGTAGACTTGAACAGGGGCGGCTACACCTTC.

The sample holds a few counts of this clonotype. The rearrangement links TRBV2 to TRBJ2-1; D unclear. V was pared by 5 bases and J by 8 bases, with 7 bases between. The CDR3 has 11 residues. Germline V CDR1 and CDR2: SNHLY, FYNNEI. This CDR3 is CASSPIYEQFF. In nucleotides, the CDR3 is TGTGCCAGCAGTCCCATTTATGAGCAGTTCTTC.

DNA of the CDR3: TGTGCCAGCAGCGCGGGACAAAATACGCAGTATTTT. It is translated as CASSAGQNTQYF. J is TRBJ2-3 and V is TRBV2; D tentatively reads TRBD1 or TRBD2 (6 bases each). The germline CDR1 and CDR2 sequences are SNHLY and FYNNEI. Trimming removed 6 bases at V and 7 bases at J, with 11 bases between. The CDR3 totals 12 residues.

The V call is TRBV12-3 or TRBV12-4, the J call TRBJ2-5; D remains ambiguous. The CDR3 has 14 residues. The V end lost 2 bases, the J end lost 4 bases, and 11 bases lay between the germline ends. CDR3 sequence reads: CASSLLEYRETQYF. The CDR3 region has the DNA TGTGCCAGCAGTTTATTGGAGTATAGAGAGACCCAGTACTTC.

This clonotype was counted a few times. The chain recombines TRBV7-9 with TRBJ1-1; D is unresolved. This CDR3 spans 14 amino acids. V was clipped by 1 base and J by 0 bases, with 6 bases between them. Germline V gene sequence: CDR1 SEHNR, CDR2 FQNEAQ (reference sequence). As DNA, the CDR3 is TGTGCCAGCAGCTTAGTCGCCGTGAACACTGAAGCTTTCTTT. Translating gives CASSLVAVNTEAFF.

This chain uses TRBV25-1 with TRBJ2-3; tentative D call: TRBD1 (6 bases). This CDR3 region has 14 residues. Germline CDR1 MGHDK, CDR2 SYGVNS. V lost 2 bases, J lost 5 bases, and 11 bases lay in between. The CDR3, as DNA: TGTGCCAGCAGTGAAAGAGGGGGATTAGATACGCAGTATTTT. It specifies CASSERGGLDTQYF.

This clonotype was counted a few times. The chain recombines TRBV3-1 with TRBJ1-2; 7 nucleotides line up with TRBD1. The CDR3 has 14 residues. Germline CDR1 is LGHDT and CDR2 is YNNKEL (reference sequence). With V trimmed by 1 base and J by 4 bases, 3 bases remained unmatched. The CDR3 DNA follows: TGTGCCAGCAGCCAAGTCCGACAGGGCTATGGCTACACCTTC. This codes for CASSQVRQGYGYTF. Full variable domain (outside the CDR3, taken from reference TRBV3-1 and TRBJ1-2): DTAVSQTPKYLVTQMGNDKSIKCEQNLGHDTMYWYKQDSKKFLKIMFSYNNKELIINETVPNRFSPKSPDKAHLNLHINSLELGDSAVYFCASSQVRQGYGYTFGSGTRLTVV.

The V and J genes are TRBV4-1 and TRBJ1-2; D remains unclear. Per germline, CDR1 MGHRA and CDR2 YSYEKL. CDR3 length equals 15 residues. Trimming left V 0 bases short and J 7 bases short, with 15 bases between. Here the CDR3 DNA reads TGCGCCAGCAGCCAAGAGTGGGAGGGCCTTAGTGGCTACACCTTC. Protein: CASSQEWEGLSGYTF.

This clonotype showed up just a few times. The genes are TRBV15 and TRBJ2-7; D is unresolved. The V gene lost 3 bases and the J gene lost 3 bases, with 15 bases spanning the gap. Germline CDR1 and CDR2: LNHNV and YYDKDF (reference sequence). CDR3 length: 15 amino acids. The CDR3 region has the DNA TGTGCCACCAGCAGTGGTCAGGACGGCTTCTACGAGCAGTACTTC. Translating it yields CATSSGQDGFYEQYF.

V and J are TRBV30 and TRBJ2-7; no definite D call. V lost 3 bases and J 2 bases, leaving 11 bases between the germline ends. Germline V gives CDR1 GTSNPN, CDR2 SVGIG (reference sequence). The CDR3 is made up of 13 amino acids. CDR3 bases: TGTGCCTGGAGGGAAAGTTCCACCTACGAGCAGTACTTC. It encodes CAWRESSTYEQYF.